The 2 T cell receptor beta chains below were found in one sample sequenced in a study of cytomegalovirus exposure and HLA in healthy donors. Produced via immunoSEQ multiplex PCR; TCRdb's table is partial and in-frame only. Of under 50,000 clones in the sample, approximately 93% were seen once. The source material was PBMCs. These TCRs come from a woman under 30 in good health and CMV-seronegative.

The V and J genes are TRBV19 and TRBJ1-5; maybe TRBD1 (5 bases). The germline CDR1 and CDR2 sequences are LNHDA and SQIVND (reference sequence). V shed 7 bases and J shed 4 bases, with 17 bases lying between them. The CDR3 length is 15 residues. CDR3: CASTLMDGGNQPQHF. The CDR3 DNA reads as TGTGCCAGTACCCTCATGGACGGGGGTAATCAGCCCCAGCATTTT.

The chain combines TRBV4-2 with TRBJ1-2; a weak D match, TRBD1 (5 bases). This CDR3 comprises 16 residues. From germline, CDR1 is LGHNA and CDR2 YNFKEQ. Trimming left V 0 bases short and J 0 bases short, with 11 bases between. The CDR3 bases are TGTGCCAGCAGCCAAGAAGGGGCCAGTTCTAACTATGGCTACACCTTC. As protein: CASSQEGASSNYGYTF.